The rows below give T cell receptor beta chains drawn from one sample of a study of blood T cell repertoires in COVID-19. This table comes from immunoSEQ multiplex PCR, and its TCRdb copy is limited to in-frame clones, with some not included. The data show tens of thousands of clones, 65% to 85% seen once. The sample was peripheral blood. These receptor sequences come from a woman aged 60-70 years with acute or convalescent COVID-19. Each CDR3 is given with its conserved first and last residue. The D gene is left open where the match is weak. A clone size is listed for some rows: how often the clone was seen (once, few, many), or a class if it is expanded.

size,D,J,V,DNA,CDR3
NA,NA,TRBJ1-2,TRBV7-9,TGTGCCAGCAGCTTAGTTTCGGAGAATGGCTACACCTTC,CASSLVSENGYTF
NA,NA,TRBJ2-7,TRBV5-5,TGTGCCAGCAGATTTAGCCGGGGTCGATACGAGCAGTACTTC,CASRFSRGRYEQYF
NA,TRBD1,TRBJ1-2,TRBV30,TGTGCCTGGAGTCCTACAGGGGGCCTATATGGCTACACCTTC,CAWSPTGGLYGYTF
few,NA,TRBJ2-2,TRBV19,TGTGCCAGTAGTGCATTTCACCCGGGATCGAAAGCGAAAACGAACACCGGGGAGCTGTTTTTT,CASSAFHPGSKAKTNTGELFF
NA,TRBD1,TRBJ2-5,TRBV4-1,TGCGCCAGCAGCCAAGAAGGGACAGGGGGAGAGACCCAGTACTTC,CASSQEGTGGETQYF
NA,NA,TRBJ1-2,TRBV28,TGTGCCAGCAGTTTAGGACAGTATGGCTACACCTTC,CASSLGQYGYTF
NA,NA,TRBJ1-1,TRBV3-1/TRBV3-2,TGTGCCAGCAGGCCGTGGACCCAGGGTTCGAAGCTGAACACTGAAGCTTTCTTT,CASRPWTQGSKLNTEAFF
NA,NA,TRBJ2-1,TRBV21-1,TGTGCCAGCAGCAAAATAAGGCCCCTTCGGGGCAATGAGCAGTTCTTC,CASSKIRPLRGNEQFF
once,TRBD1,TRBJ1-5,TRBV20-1,TGCAGTGCTAGTTCCGGGACAGTTAGCAATCAGCCCCAGCATTTT,CSASSGTVSNQPQHF
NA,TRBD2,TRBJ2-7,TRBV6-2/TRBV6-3,TGTGCCAGCAGTGACTCTCTAGCGGGAGGGCCGAGAGAGCAGTACTTC,CASSDSLAGGPREQYF
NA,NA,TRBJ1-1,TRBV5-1,TGCGCCAGCAGCCTAGCGCTGGACGGTGGTGAAGCTTTCTTT,CASSLALDGGEAFF
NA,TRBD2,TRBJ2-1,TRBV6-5,TGTGCCAGCATCCGTGGGGGGGTGAATGAGCAGTTCTTC,CASIRGGVNEQFF
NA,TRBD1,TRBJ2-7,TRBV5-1,TGCGCCAGCAGCTTGGATTCAGGGGGCTACGAGCAGTACTTC,CASSLDSGGYEQYF
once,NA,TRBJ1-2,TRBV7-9,TGTGCCAGCAGCCTGCATGGGCTTCTAAACTATGGCTACACCTTC,CASSLHGLLNYGYTF
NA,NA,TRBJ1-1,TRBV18,TGTGCCAGCTCCCTTGGACAGAGATACACTGAAGCTTTCTTT,CASSLGQRYTEAFF
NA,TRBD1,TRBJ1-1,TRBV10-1,TGCGCCAGCAAAAAGGACAGGGGGCTAAACACTGAAGCTTTCTTT,CASKKDRGLNTEAFF
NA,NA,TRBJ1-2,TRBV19,TGTGCCAGTACACCGGAGTCTAACTATGGCTACACCTTC,CASTPESNYGYTF
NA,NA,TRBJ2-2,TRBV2,TGTGCCAGCTCCCAGGGAACGAACACCGGGGAGCTGTTTTTT,CASSQGTNTGELFF
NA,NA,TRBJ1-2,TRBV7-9,TGTGCCAGCAGCTTCCCCTATGAGACATTGAGTGGCTACACCTTC,CASSFPYETLSGYTF
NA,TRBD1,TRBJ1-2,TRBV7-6,TGTGCCAGCAGTCCGACAGGGAACTATGGCTACACCTTC,CASSPTGNYGYTF
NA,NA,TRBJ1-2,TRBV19,TGTGCCAGTAGTGAAGCGGGTGTAGGCTACACCTTC,CASSEAGVGYTF
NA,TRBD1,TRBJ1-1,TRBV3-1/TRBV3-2,TGTGCCACCTCGGGACAGGCGAGCACTGAAGCTTTCTTT,CATSGQASTEAFF
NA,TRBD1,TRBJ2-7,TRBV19,TGTGCCAGTAGGTTAACCGGGACAGGGAACTACGAGCAGTACTTC,CASRLTGTGNYEQYF
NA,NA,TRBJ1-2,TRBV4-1,TGCGCCAGCAGCCAAGTCGGCTATGGCTACACCTTC,CASSQVGYGYTF
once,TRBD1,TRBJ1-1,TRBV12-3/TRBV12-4,TGTGCCAGCAGTTCACAGGGGTGGACTGAAGCTTTCTTT,CASSSQGWTEAFF
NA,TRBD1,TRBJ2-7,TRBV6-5,TGTGCCAGCAGTTCGGGGACAGCCCCTAAAGAGCAGTACTTC,CASSSGTAPKEQYF
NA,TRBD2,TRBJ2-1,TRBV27,TGTGCCAGCAGTTCGCTAGCGGGAATCCTCCATGAGCAGTTCTTC,CASSSLAGILHEQFF
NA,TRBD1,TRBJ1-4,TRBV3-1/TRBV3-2,TGTGCCAGCAGCCAAGGCCGACAGGGTTCTAATGAAAAACTGTTTTTT,CASSQGRQGSNEKLFF
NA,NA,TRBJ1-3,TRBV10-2,TGCGCCAGCAGTGATAGGAGCTCTGGAAACACCATATATTTT,CASSDRSSGNTIYF
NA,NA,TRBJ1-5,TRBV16,TGTGCCAGCAGCCCCCCTTATTTGTCAGTTGATCAGCCCCAGCATTTT,CASSPPYLSVDQPQHF
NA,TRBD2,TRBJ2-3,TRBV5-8,TGTGCCAGCATCCCCGGTGGTAGCGGGGCGACAGATACGCAGTATTTT,CASIPGGSGATDTQYF
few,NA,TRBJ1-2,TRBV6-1,TGTGCCAGCAGTGAAGCTACCGGGGAACCCGTTGGCTACACCTTC,CASSEATGEPVGYTF
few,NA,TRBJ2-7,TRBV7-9,TGTGCCAGCAGCCCGGACACGACCTACGAGCAGTACTTC,CASSPDTTYEQYF
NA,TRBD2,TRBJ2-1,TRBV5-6,TGTGCCAGCAGCTTGCCAGGACTAGCGGGAGTTCCGGTTGAGCAGTTCTTC,CASSLPGLAGVPVEQFF
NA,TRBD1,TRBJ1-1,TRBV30,TGTGCCTGGAATATGGGACAGGGAGGCACTGAAGCTTTCTTT,CAWNMGQGGTEAFF
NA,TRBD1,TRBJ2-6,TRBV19,TGTGCCAGTACTACAGGGGGCGGAGGCTCTGGGGCCAACGTCCTGACTTTC,CASTTGGGGSGANVLTF
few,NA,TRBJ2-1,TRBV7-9,TGTGCCAGCAGCTCTAGGAATTTGCGGGGTTCCTACAATGAGCAGTTCTTC,CASSSRNLRGSYNEQFF
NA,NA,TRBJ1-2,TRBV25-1,TGTGCCGCCCGGGGGGCAGGTGGCTACACCTTC,CAARGAGGYTF
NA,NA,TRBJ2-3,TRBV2,TGTGCCAGCAGTGAATGGGAGACAGATACGCAGTATTTT,CASSEWETDTQYF
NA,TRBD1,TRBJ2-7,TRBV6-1,TGTGCCAGCAGTGAGTGGGACAGGGCTACCTACGAGCAGTACTTC,CASSEWDRATYEQYF
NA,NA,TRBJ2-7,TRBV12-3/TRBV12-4,TGTGCCAGCAGTGCGGCGGTTGGCGAGCAGTACTTC,CASSAAVGEQYF
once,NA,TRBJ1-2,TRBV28,TGTGCCAGCAGTTCCCAGGCGGGAGGCTACACCTTC,CASSSQAGGYTF
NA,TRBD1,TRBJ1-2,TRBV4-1,TGCGCCAGCAGCCAGGAGGGGGCGTCGGGCTACACCTTC,CASSQEGASGYTF
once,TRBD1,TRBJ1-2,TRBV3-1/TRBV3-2,TGTGCCAGCAGCCGCCTGACAGGGGGGGGCTTCTATGGCTACACCTTC,CASSRLTGGGFYGYTF
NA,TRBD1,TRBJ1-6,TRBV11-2,TGTGCCAGCAGCCTCAGGGGGCTTCGGTCGAATTCACCCCTCCACTTT,CASSLRGLRSNSPLHF
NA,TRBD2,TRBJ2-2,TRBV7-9,TGTGCCAGCAGCCCCCGGGGGGGGGTGTCCGGGGAGCTGTTTTTT,CASSPRGGVSGELFF
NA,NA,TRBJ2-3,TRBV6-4,TGTGCCAGCAGTGTGAGTGGGCTTAGCACAGATACGCAGTATTTT,CASSVSGLSTDTQYF
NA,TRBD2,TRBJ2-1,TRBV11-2,TGTGCCAGCAGCTCAAACCCGGGACTAGGCGACAATGAGCAGTTCTTC,CASSSNPGLGDNEQFF
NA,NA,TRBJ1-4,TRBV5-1,TGCGCCAGCAGCTTGACTGCAACTAATGAAAAACTGTTTTTT,CASSLTATNEKLFF
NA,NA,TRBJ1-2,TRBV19,TGTGCCAGTAGTATCCCCGGAGAACCTTTCTATGGCTACACCTTC,CASSIPGEPFYGYTF
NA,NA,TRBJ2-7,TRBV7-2,TGTGCCAGCAGCCCTTCCTACGAGCAGTACTTC,CASSPSYEQYF
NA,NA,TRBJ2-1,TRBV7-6,TGTGCCAGCAGCTTAGGCGTTCTATCTGGCGGACTCCCCTACAATGAGCAGTTCTTC,CASSLGVLSGGLPYNEQFF